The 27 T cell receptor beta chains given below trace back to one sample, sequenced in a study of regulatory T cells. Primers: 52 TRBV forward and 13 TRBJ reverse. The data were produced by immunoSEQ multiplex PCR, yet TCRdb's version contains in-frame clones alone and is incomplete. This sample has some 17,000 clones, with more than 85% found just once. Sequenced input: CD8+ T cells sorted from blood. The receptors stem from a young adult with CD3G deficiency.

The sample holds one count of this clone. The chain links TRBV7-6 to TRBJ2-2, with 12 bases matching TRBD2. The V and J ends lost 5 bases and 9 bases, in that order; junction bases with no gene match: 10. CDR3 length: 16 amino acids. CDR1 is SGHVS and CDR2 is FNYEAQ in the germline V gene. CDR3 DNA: TGTGCCAGCAGCCCCCGACTAGCGGGGGATGGCAGGGAGCTGTTTTTT. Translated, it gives CASSPRLAGDGRELFF.

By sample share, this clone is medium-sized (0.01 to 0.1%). The CDR3 nucleotides read TGTGCCAGCAGTTACTCGGGTAGGGGAGAGACCCAGTACTTC. Its translation is CASSYSGRGETQYF. V is TRBV6-5 and J is TRBJ2-5; D might be TRBD1 (5 bases). The ends were cut back, 0 bases at V and 4 bases at J, with 9 bases in the middle. Looked up from germline, CDR1 is MNHEY and CDR2 is SVGAGI. This CDR3 is 14 amino acids long.

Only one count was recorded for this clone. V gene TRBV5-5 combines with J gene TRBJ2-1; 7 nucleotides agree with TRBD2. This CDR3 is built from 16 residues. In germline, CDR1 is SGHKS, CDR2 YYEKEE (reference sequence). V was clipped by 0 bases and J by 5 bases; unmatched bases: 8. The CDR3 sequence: CASSLAGAGVNNEQFF. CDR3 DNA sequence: TGTGCCAGCAGCTTGGCCGGGGCGGGGGTCAACAATGAGCAGTTCTTC.

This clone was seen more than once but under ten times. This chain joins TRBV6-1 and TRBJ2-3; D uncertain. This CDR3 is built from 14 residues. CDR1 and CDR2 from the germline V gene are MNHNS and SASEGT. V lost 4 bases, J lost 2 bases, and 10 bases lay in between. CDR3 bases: TGTGCCAGCAGTGGTCCAGCTCTCACAGATACGCAGTATTTT. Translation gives CASSGPALTDTQYF.

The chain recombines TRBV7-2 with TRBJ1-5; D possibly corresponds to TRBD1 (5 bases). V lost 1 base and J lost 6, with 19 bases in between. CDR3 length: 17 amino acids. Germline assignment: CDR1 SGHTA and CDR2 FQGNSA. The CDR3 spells CASSLEGIRARGQPQHF. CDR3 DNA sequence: TGTGCCAGCAGCTTAGAGGGGATCAGGGCGAGGGGTCAGCCCCAGCATTTT.

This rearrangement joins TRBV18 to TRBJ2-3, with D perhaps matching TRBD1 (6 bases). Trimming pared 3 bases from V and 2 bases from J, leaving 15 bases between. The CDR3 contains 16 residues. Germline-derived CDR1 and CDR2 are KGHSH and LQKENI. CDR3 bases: TGTGCCAGCTCACCGCCCCCGGGACACTACACAGATACGCAGTATTTT. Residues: CASSPPPGHYTDTQYF. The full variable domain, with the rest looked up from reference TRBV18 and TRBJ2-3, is NAGVMQNPRHLVRRRGQEARLRCSPMKGHSHVYWYRQLPEEGLKFMVYLQKENIIDESGMPKERFSAEFPKEGPSILRIQQVVRGDSAAYFCASSPPPGHYTDTQYFGPGTRLTVL.

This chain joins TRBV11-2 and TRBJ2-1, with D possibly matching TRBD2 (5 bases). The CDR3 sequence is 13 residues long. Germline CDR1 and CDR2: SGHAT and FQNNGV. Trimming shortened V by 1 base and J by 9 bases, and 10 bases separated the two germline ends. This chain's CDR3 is CASSLVAFGEQFF. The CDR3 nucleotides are TGTGCCAGCAGCTTAGTAGCGTTTGGTGAGCAGTTCTTC. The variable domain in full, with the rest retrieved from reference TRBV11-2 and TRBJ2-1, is EAGVAQSPRYKIIEKRQSVAFWCNPISGHATLYWYQQILGQGPKLLIQFQNNGVVDDSQLPKDRFSAERLKGVDSTLKIQPAKLEDSAVYLCASSLVAFGEQFFGPGTRLTVL.

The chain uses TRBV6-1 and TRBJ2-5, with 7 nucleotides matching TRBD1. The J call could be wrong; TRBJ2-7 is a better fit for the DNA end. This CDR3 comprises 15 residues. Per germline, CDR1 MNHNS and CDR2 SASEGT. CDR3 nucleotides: TGTGCCAGCAGTGACGAACAGGGGAACCGCTACGAGCAGTACTTC. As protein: CASSDEQGNRYEQYF.

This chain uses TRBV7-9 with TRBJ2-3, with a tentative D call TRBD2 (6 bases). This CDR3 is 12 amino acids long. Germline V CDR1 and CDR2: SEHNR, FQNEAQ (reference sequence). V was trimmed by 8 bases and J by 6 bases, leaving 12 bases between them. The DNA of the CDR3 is TGTGCCAGCTCCCGTGGAGGGGATACGCAGTATTTT. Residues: CASSRGGDTQYF.

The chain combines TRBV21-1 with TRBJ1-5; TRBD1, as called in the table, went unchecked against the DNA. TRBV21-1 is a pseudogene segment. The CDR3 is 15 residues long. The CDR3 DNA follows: TGTGCCAGCAGCAAAAACAGGACAGGCCTAAAGCCCCAGCATTTT. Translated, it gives CASSKNRTGLKPQHF.

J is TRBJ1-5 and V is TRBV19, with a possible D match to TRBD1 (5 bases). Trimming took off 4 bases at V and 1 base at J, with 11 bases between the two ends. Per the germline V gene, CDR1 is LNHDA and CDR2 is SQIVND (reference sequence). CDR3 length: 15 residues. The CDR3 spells CASSTLGASNQPQHF. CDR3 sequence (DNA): TGTGCCAGTAGTACGTTAGGGGCGAGCAATCAGCCCCAGCATTTT. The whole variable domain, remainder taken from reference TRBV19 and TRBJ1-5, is DGGITQSPKYLFRKEGQNVTLSCEQNLNHDAMYWYRQDPGQGLRLIYYSQIVNDFQKGDIAEGYSVSREKKESFPLTVTSAQKNPTAFYLCASSTLGASNQPQHFGDGTRLSIL.

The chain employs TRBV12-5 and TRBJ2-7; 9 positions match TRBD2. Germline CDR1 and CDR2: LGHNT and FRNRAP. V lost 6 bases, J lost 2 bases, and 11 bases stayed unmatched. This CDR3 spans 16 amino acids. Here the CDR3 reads CASGALSGGPPYEQYF. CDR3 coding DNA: TGTGCTAGTGGAGCATTAAGCGGGGGGCCTCCCTACGAGCAGTACTTC.

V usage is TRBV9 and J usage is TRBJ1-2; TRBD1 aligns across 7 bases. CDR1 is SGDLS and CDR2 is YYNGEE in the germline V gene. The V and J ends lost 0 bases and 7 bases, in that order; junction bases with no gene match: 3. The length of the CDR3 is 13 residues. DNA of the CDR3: TGTGCCAGCAGCGTAGCCGACAGGGCTGGCTACACCTTC. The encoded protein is CASSVADRAGYTF. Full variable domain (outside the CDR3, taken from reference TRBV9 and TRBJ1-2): DSGVTQTPKHLITATGQRVTLRCSPRSGDLSVYWYQQSLDQGLQFLIQYYNGEERAKGNILERFSAQQFPDLHSELNLSSLELGDSALYFCASSVADRAGYTFGSGTRLTVV.

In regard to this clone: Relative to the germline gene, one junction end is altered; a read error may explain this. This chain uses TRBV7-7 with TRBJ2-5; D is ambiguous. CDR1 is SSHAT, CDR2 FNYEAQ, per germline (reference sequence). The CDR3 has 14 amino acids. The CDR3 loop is CASSPSVAQETQYF. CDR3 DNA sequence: TGTGCTAGCAGCCCCAGCGTAGCCCAAGAGACCCAGTACTTC. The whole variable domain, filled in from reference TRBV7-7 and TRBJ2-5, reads GAGVSQSPRYKVTKRGQDVTLRCDPISSHATLYWYQQALGQGPEFLTYFNYEAQPDKSGLPSDRFSAERPEGSISTLTIQRTEQRDSAMYRCASSPSVAQETQYFGPGTRLLVL.

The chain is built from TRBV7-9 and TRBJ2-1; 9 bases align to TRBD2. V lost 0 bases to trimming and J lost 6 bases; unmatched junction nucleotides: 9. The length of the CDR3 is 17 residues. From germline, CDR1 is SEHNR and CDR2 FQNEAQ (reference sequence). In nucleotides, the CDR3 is TGTGCCAGCAGCTTAGCGAGGGGAGCGGGAGGTGGCAATGAGCAGTTCTTC. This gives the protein CASSLARGAGGGNEQFF.

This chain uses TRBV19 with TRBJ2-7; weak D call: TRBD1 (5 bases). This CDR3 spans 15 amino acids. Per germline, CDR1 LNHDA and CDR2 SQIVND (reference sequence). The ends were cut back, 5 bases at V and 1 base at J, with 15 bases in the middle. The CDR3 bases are TGTGCCAGTAGTCCCACCCCCAGGGAATCCTACGAGCAGTACTTC. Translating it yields CASSPTPRESYEQYF.

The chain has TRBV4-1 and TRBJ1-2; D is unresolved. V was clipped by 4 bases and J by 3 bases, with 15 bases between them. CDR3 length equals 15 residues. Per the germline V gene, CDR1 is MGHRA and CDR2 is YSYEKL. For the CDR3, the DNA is TGCGCCAGCAGCCTTCGACATGGCCTGGACTATGGCTACACCTTC. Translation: CASSLRHGLDYGYTF.

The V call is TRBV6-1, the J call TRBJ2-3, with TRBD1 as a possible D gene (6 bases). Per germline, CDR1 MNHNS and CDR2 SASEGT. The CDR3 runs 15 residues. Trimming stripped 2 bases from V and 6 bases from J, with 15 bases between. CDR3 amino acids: CASSELTGLSDTQYF. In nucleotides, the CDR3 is TGTGCCAGCAGTGAACTTACAGGGTTGAGTGATACGCAGTATTTT.

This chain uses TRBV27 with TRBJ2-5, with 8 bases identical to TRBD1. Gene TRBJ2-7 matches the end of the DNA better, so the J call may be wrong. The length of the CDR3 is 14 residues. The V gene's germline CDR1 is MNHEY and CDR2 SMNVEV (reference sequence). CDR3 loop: CASSLLGQGGEQYF. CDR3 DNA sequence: TGTGCCAGCAGTTTATTAGGACAGGGAGGCGAGCAGTACTTC.

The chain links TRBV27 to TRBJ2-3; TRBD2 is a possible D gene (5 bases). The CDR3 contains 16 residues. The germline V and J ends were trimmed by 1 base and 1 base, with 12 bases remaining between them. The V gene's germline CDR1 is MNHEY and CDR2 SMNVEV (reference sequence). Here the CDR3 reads CASSLWALGGTDTQYF. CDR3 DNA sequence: TGTGCCAGCAGTTTATGGGCCCTCGGGGGCACAGATACGCAGTATTTT.

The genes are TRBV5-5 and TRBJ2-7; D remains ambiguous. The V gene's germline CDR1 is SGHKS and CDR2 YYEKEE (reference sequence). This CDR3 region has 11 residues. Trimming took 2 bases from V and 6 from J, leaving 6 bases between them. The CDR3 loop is CASSFFAEQYF. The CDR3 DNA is TGTGCCAGCAGCTTTTTTGCCGAGCAGTACTTC.

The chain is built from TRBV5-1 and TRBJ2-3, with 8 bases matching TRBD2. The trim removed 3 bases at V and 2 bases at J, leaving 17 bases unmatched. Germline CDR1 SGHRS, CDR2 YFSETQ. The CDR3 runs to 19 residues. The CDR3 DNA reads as TGCGCCAGCAGCTCGCCCCCCGAAACCAGCGGGGGACACACAGATACGCAGTATTTT. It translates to CASSSPPETSGGHTDTQYF.

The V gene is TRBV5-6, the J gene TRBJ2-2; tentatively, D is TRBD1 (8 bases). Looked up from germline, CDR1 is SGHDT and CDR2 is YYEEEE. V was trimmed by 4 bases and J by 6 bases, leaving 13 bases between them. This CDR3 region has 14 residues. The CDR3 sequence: CASSKQGGAGELFF. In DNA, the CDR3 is TGTGCCAGCAGCAAACAGGGGGGGGCCGGGGAGCTGTTTTTT.

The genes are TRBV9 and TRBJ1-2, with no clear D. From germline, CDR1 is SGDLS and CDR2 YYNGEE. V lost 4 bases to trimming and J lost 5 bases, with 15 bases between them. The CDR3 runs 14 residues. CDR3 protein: CASSPGSGGYGYTF. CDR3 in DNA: TGTGCCAGCAGCCCGGGCTCTGGAGGGTATGGCTACACCTTC.

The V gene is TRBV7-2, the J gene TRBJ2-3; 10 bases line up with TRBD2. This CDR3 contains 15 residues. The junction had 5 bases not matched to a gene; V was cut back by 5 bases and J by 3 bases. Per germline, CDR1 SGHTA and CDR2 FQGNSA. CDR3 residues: CASSTSGGATDTQYF. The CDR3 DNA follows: TGTGCCAGCAGCACAAGCGGGGGGGCGACAGATACGCAGTATTTT. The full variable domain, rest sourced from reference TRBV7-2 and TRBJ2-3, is GAGVSQSPSNKVTEKGKDVELRCDPISGHTALYWYRQSLGQGLEFLIYFQGNSAPDKSGLPSDRFSAERTGGSVSTLTIQRTQQEDSAVYLCASSTSGGATDTQYFGPGTRLTVL.

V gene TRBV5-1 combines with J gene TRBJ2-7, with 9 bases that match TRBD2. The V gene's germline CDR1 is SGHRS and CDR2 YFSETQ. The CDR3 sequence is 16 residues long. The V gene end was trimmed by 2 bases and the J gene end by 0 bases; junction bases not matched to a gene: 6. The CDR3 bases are TGCGCCAGCAGCTTTAGCGGGGGTGAGAGCTCCTACGAGCAGTACTTC. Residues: CASSFSGGESSYEQYF.

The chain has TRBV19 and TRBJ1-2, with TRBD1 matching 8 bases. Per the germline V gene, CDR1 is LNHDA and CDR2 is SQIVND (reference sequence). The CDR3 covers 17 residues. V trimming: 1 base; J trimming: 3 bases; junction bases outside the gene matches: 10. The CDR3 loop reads CASSIGAWGQEDYGYTF. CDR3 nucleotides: TGTGCCAGTAGTATAGGGGCCTGGGGACAGGAAGACTATGGCTACACCTTC.